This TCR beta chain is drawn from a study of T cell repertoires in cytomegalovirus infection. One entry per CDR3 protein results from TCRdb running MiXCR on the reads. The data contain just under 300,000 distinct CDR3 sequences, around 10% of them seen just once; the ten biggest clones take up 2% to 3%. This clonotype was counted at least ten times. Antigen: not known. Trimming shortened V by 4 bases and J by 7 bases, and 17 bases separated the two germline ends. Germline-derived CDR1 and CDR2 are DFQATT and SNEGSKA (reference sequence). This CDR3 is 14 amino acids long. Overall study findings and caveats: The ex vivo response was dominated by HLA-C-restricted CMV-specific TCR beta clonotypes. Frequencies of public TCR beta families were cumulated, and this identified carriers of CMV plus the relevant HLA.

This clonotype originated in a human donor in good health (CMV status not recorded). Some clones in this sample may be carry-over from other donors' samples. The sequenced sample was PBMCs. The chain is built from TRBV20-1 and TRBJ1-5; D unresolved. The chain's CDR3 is CSATLQRVGQPQHF. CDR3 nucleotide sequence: TGCAGTGCTACTCTTCAAAGGGTTGGCCAGCCCCAGCATTTT.